Listed here are 9 T cell receptor beta chains from one sample, sequenced in a study of T cells in Graves' hyperthyroidism and ophthalmopathy. Amplification of TCR beta CDR3 regions used RNA as the template. A first-round RT-PCR of the TCR CDR3 used the HTBI primer set. TCRdb ran MiXCR on the multiplex PCR reads and lists one entry per CDR3 protein. The repertoire consists of some 740,000 distinct CDR3 sequences, with 14% occurring once and the leading ten covering roughly 10%. The material sequenced was blood. The source of these receptors is a woman under 30 with Graves' hyperthyroidism.

This clonotype occurred a few times. The chain employs TRBV4-3 and TRBJ2-1, with D possibly being TRBD1 (6 bases). V shed 0 bases and J shed 4 bases, with 10 bases lying between them. The CDR3 contains 15 residues. Germline V lookup: CDR1 LGHNA, CDR2 YSLEER. Here the CDR3 DNA reads TGCGCCAGCAGCCAAGATTCAGGGGTTTACAATGAGCAGTTCTTC. It specifies CASSQDSGVYNEQFF.

This clonotype was seen at least ten times. The V call is TRBV27, the J call TRBJ2-1; TRBD2 agrees at 9 bases. V trimming: 2 bases; J trimming: 6 bases; junction bases outside the gene matches: 2. Germline values: CDR1 MNHEY, CDR2 SMNVEV (reference sequence). The CDR3 has 14 residues. The CDR3 DNA reads TGTGCCAGCAGTTTAATACTAGCGGGCAATGAGCAGTTCTTC. Translating gives CASSLILAGNEQFF.

This clonotype was detected a few times. This chain connects TRBV7-2 to TRBJ2-5; 13 nucleotides line up with TRBD2. Germline assignment: CDR1 SGHTA and CDR2 FQGNSA. The CDR3 totals 16 residues. Germline trimming cut 6 bases from V and 4 bases from J; bases unmatched to any gene: 8. The CDR3 DNA is TGTGCCAGCAGTTGGACTAGCGGGAGTCAAAGAGAGACCCAGTACTTC. Amino acid sequence: CASSWTSGSQRETQYF.

The chain joins TRBV12-3 or TRBV12-4 to TRBJ1-1; D remains unclear. The CDR3 is 13 residues long. V lost 8 bases and J lost 2, with 12 bases in between. CDR3 amino acids: CASLRRENTEAFF. In DNA, the CDR3 is TGTGCCAGCTTGAGACGGGAAAACACTGAAGCTTTCTTT.

This clonotype was detected a few times. The chain has TRBV14 and TRBJ2-3, with a tentative D call TRBD2 (6 bases). The length of the CDR3 is 15 residues. Germline V CDR1 and CDR2: SGHDN, FVKESK. Trimming took 5 bases from V and 1 from J, leaving 13 bases between them. In nucleotides, the CDR3 is TGTGCCAGCAGCACAACCGAGCGGGGCACAGATACGCAGTATTTT. Translating gives CASSTTERGTDTQYF.

The V gene is TRBV15, the J gene TRBJ1-2; possible D gene TRBD1, 6 bases. The CDR3 totals 15 residues. Per the germline V gene, CDR1 is LNHNV and CDR2 is YYDKDF (reference sequence). V gave up 8 bases and J gave up 4 bases, with 20 bases separating them. DNA for the CDR3: TGTGCCACCGCGGCCCAGGGGAAACTCTTCTATGGCTACACCTTC. Translated, it gives CATAAQGKLFYGYTF.

This clonotype has a handful of counts. V usage is TRBV19 and J usage is TRBJ2-3; 7 bases line up with TRBD1. Germline V gene lookup returns CDR1 LNHDA and CDR2 SQIVND (reference sequence). Trimming cost V 7 bases and J 2 bases; bases outside gene matches: 3. CDR3 length: 13 residues. The CDR3 sequence: CASTDRNTDTQYF. The CDR3 coding sequence is TGTGCCAGTACGGACAGGAACACAGATACGCAGTATTTT.

The chain employs TRBV19 and TRBJ2-1; D is unresolved. CDR3 length equals 14 residues. The germline V gene has CDR1 LNHDA and CDR2 SQIVND (reference sequence). V was cut by 5 bases and J by 3 bases, with 11 bases left in between. Here the CDR3 reads CASSSVPFYNEQFF. The CDR3 DNA sequence: TGTGCCAGTAGTTCAGTACCCTTCTACAATGAGCAGTTCTTC.

The J gene is TRBJ2-1, the V gene TRBV28; 8 bases are shared with TRBD2. The CDR3 spans 17 residues. Germline V CDR1 and CDR2: MDHEN, SYDVKM. V shed 3 bases and J 0 bases; nucleotides not matched to a gene: 7. CDR3 bases: TGTGCCAGCAGTTTCCCTGGGAGCGGGAGCTCCTACAATGAGCAGTTCTTC. This sequence encodes CASSFPGSGSSYNEQFF.